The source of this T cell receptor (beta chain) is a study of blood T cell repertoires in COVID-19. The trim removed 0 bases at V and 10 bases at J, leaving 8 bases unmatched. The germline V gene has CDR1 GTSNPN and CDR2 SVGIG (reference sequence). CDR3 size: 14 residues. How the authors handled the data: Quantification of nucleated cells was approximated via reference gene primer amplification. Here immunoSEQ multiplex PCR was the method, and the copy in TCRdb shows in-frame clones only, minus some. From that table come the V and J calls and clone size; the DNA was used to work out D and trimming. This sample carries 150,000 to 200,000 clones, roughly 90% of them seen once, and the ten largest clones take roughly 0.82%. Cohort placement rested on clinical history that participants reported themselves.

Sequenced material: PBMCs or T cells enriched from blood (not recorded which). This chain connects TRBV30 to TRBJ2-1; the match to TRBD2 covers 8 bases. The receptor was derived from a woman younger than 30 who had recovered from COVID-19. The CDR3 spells CAWSVLSGSIEQFF. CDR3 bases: TGTGCCTGGAGTGTACTAAGCGGGAGTATCGAGCAGTTCTTC.